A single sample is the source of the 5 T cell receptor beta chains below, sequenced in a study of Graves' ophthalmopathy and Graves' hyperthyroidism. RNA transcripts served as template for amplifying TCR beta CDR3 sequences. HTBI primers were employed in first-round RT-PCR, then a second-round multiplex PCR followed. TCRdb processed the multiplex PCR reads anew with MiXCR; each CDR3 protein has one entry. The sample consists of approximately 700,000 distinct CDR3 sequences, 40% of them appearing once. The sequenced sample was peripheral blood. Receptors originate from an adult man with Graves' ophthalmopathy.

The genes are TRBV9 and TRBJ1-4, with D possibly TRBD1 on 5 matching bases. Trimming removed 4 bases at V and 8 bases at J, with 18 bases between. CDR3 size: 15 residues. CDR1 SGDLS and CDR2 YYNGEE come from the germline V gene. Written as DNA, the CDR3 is TGTGCCAGCAGCCGACGGGACCTTCTGGGAGAAAAACTGTTTTTT. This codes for CASSRRDLLGEKLFF. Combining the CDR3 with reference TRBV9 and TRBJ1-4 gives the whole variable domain DSGVTQTPKHLITATGQRVTLRCSPRSGDLSVYWYQQSLDQGLQFLIQYYNGEERAKGNILERFSAQQFPDLHSELNLSSLELGDSALYFCASSRRDLLGEKLFFGSGTQLSVL.

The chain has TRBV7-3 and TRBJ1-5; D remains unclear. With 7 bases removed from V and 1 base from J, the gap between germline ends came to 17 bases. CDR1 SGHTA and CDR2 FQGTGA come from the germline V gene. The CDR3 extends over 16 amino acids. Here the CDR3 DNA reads TGTGCCAGCAACCCCATCGGCGCGGTCAGCAATCAGCCCCAGCATTTT. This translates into CASNPIGAVSNQPQHF.

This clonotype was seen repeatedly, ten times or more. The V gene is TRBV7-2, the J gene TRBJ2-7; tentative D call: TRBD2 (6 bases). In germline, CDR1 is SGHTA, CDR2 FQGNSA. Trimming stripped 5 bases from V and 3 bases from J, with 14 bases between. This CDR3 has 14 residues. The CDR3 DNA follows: TGTGCCAGCAGCCCCGCGAGCGGGCGCTACGAGCAGTACTTC. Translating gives CASSPASGRYEQYF.

Here the CDR3 DNA reads TGTGCCAGCAGCGTGGCAGAATTTAATGAAAAACTGTTTTTT. It translates to CASSVAEFNEKLFF. The chain couples TRBV9 to TRBJ1-4; D gene uncertain. The CDR3 loop spans 14 amino acids. Per germline, CDR1 SGDLS and CDR2 YYNGEE. Trimming pared 2 bases from V and 4 bases from J, leaving 9 bases between.

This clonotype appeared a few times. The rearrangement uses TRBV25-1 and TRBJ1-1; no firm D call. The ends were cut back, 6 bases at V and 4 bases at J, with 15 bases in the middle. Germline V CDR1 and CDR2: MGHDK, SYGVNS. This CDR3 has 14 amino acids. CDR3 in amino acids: CASRIMVGGTEAFF. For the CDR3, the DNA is TGTGCCAGCAGAATTATGGTGGGAGGCACTGAAGCTTTCTTT.